This T cell receptor (beta chain) was profiled in a study of long-term antiretroviral therapy in people with HIV. The assay used was immunoSEQ (version v3.0), run at survey level. Generated by immunoSEQ multiplex PCR, the TCRdb table keeps only in-frame clones and is missing some. The sample records 27,000 or so clones, around 85% being singletons. Trimming removed 2 bases from V and 4 bases from J, with 15 bases in between. There are 15 residues in the CDR3. Germline V gene lookup returns CDR1 SGHRS and CDR2 YFSETQ. The clonotype was recovered from a man between 50 and 59 years old with HIV. The specimen was unsorted PBMCs, collected 1.2 years after starting antiretroviral therapy. The chain couples TRBV5-1 to TRBJ1-2, with D uncertain. CDR3 in amino acids: CASSFDPQLFYGYTF. The CDR3 DNA sequence: TGCGCCAGCAGCTTTGATCCCCAGTTGTTCTATGGCTACACCTTC.